This T cell receptor beta chain was observed in a study of blood T cell repertoires in COVID-19. Assay: immunoSEQ multiplex PCR; the TCRdb copy retains only in-frame clones and omits some. Altogether 150,000 or so clones are present, 80% to 85% being singletons, with the ten largest covering 3.5% to 4.5%. This clone turned up a few times. The sequenced material came from peripheral blood. This TCR was sampled from an older woman with acute or convalescent COVID-19.

The CDR3 bases are TGTGCCACCAGTGATTTCAGGGGGCGGGCAGATACGCAGTATTTT. Amino acids: CATSDFRGRADTQYF. This chain uses TRBV24-1 with TRBJ2-3, with TRBD1 matching 8 bases. The CDR3 length is 15 residues. The J segment lost 4 bases and the V segment lost 1 base, leaving 3 bases of the junction unmatched. Germline V gene lookup returns CDR1 KGHDR and CDR2 SFDVKD.